Listed below are T cell receptor beta chains from one sample, sequenced in a study of blood T cell repertoires in COVID-19. Assay: immunoSEQ multiplex PCR; the TCRdb copy retains only in-frame clones and omits some. This table holds about 130,000 clones, under 85% found once. The specimen sequenced was PBMCs or T cells enriched from blood (not recorded which). The source of these receptors is a young man who had recovered from COVID-19. CDR3s include the opening cysteine and the closing phenylalanine or tryptophan. Fields, in order: V gene, clone size, J gene, D gene, CDR3 DNA, CDR3 protein. D genes are given only for firm matches. Rows may omit the clone size; those that give it use once, few, many or a size class.

v_call: TRBV19; clone_size: NA; j_call: TRBJ1-4; d_call: NA; cdr3_nt: TGTGCCAGTAGCCTATGGAAACAGGGCATTAATGAAAAACTGTTTTTT; cdr3_aa: CASSLWKQGINEKLFF
v_call: TRBV5-1; clone_size: once; j_call: TRBJ2-3; d_call: TRBD2; cdr3_nt: TGCGCCAGCAGCTTGGCGGGCGGGAGTATCCCAGATACGCAGTATTTT; cdr3_aa: CASSLAGGSIPDTQYF
v_call: TRBV9; clone_size: once; j_call: TRBJ2-1; d_call: TRBD2; cdr3_nt: TGTGCCAGCAGCCCATTGCGGGAGAGGGGTGAGCAGTTCTTC; cdr3_aa: CASSPLRERGEQFF
v_call: TRBV18; clone_size: NA; j_call: TRBJ2-1; d_call: TRBD2; cdr3_nt: TGTGCCAGCTCACCGCCGGGACTAGCGGGAGGGTACAATGAGCAGTTCTTC; cdr3_aa: CASSPPGLAGGYNEQFF
v_call: TRBV5-1; clone_size: few; j_call: TRBJ2-2; d_call: NA; cdr3_nt: TGCGCCAGCAGCTTTGGTCAGGGGGGATACACCGGGGAGCTGTTTTTT; cdr3_aa: CASSFGQGGYTGELFF
v_call: TRBV2; clone_size: NA; j_call: TRBJ1-5; d_call: NA; cdr3_nt: TGTGCCAGCAGTGTGGGCGGGAAAGATCAGCCCCAGCATTTT; cdr3_aa: CASSVGGKDQPQHF
v_call: TRBV2; clone_size: NA; j_call: TRBJ1-6; d_call: NA; cdr3_nt: TGTGCCAGCAGTGAAGACAGGGCGTATTCACCCCTCCACTTT; cdr3_aa: CASSEDRAYSPLHF
v_call: TRBV2; clone_size: NA; j_call: TRBJ2-3; d_call: NA; cdr3_nt: TGTGCCAGCAGTCTACTAGCTAGTCGCACAGATACGCAGTATTTT; cdr3_aa: CASSLLASRTDTQYF
v_call: TRBV28; clone_size: NA; j_call: TRBJ1-5; d_call: TRBD1; cdr3_nt: TGTGCCAGCAGGCCCACCGGGACAGGGACTCAGCCCCAGCATTTT; cdr3_aa: CASRPTGTGTQPQHF
v_call: TRBV5-1; clone_size: once; j_call: TRBJ1-2; d_call: NA; cdr3_nt: TGCGCCAGCAGCTTGATCGAGACTCAGGGCTACACCTTC; cdr3_aa: CASSLIETQGYTF
v_call: TRBV4-1; clone_size: NA; j_call: TRBJ1-4; d_call: NA; cdr3_nt: TGCGCCAGCAGCCACTCAGGGGTTGAGGGTGAAAAACTGTTTTTT; cdr3_aa: CASSHSGVEGEKLFF
v_call: TRBV5-4; clone_size: NA; j_call: TRBJ2-1; d_call: TRBD2; cdr3_nt: TGTGCCAGCCGAGCCGGACTAGCGGGAGAAAATGAGCAGTTCTTC; cdr3_aa: CASRAGLAGENEQFF
v_call: TRBV4-1; clone_size: once; j_call: TRBJ1-1; d_call: NA; cdr3_nt: TGCGCCAGCAGCCTAATGCGGGGGGCTCAGAACACTGAAGCTTTCTTT; cdr3_aa: CASSLMRGAQNTEAFF
v_call: TRBV29-1; clone_size: NA; j_call: TRBJ2-7; d_call: TRBD1; cdr3_nt: TGCAGCGTTGTAGGGACAGCCTATCTCGAGCAGTACTTC; cdr3_aa: CSVVGTAYLEQYF
v_call: TRBV5-1; clone_size: NA; j_call: TRBJ2-1; d_call: NA; cdr3_nt: TGCGCCAGCAGCCAGACACCGAATGAGCAGTTCTTC; cdr3_aa: CASSQTPNEQFF
v_call: TRBV2; clone_size: few; j_call: TRBJ1-6; d_call: TRBD1; cdr3_nt: TGTGCCAGCAGTCCCGAGACAGGGGGTAATTCACCCCTCCACTTT; cdr3_aa: CASSPETGGNSPLHF
v_call: TRBV25-1; clone_size: NA; j_call: TRBJ1-2; d_call: NA; cdr3_nt: TGTGCCAGCAGTGAGTTCGACATAACGCGGGATAACTATGGCTACACCTTC; cdr3_aa: CASSEFDITRDNYGYTF
v_call: TRBV18; clone_size: once; j_call: TRBJ1-1; d_call: TRBD1; cdr3_nt: TGTGCCAGCTCACCGGGACAGCCAATGAACACTGAAGCTTTCTTT; cdr3_aa: CASSPGQPMNTEAFF
v_call: TRBV7-2; clone_size: NA; j_call: TRBJ1-5; d_call: TRBD1; cdr3_nt: TGTGCCAGCAGCTTAGGGACAGGGTATTGGCCCCAGCATTTT; cdr3_aa: CASSLGTGYWPQHF
v_call: TRBV7-9; clone_size: once; j_call: TRBJ2-1; d_call: NA; cdr3_nt: TGTGCCAGCAGCCCCGGGGGAAGCTCCTACAATGAGCAGTTCTTC; cdr3_aa: CASSPGGSSYNEQFF
v_call: TRBV19; clone_size: NA; j_call: TRBJ2-5; d_call: NA; cdr3_nt: TGTGCCAGTAGTTGGGGGGGGGCCTTAGAGACCCAGTACTTC; cdr3_aa: CASSWGGALETQYF
v_call: TRBV19; clone_size: NA; j_call: TRBJ2-1; d_call: NA; cdr3_nt: TGTGCCAGTAGTATAGCGGTCTCCTACAATGAGCAGTTCTTC; cdr3_aa: CASSIAVSYNEQFF
v_call: TRBV5-4; clone_size: NA; j_call: TRBJ2-7; d_call: TRBD1; cdr3_nt: TGTGCCAGCAGCCTGAGGGACAGGAGCTCCTACGAGCAGTACTTC; cdr3_aa: CASSLRDRSSYEQYF
v_call: TRBV7-2; clone_size: NA; j_call: TRBJ2-1; d_call: NA; cdr3_nt: TGTGCCAGCAGCTTAGCGCTGGCCCCGGAGCAGTTCTTC; cdr3_aa: CASSLALAPEQFF
v_call: TRBV5-6; clone_size: NA; j_call: TRBJ1-4; d_call: NA; cdr3_nt: TGTGCCAGCACTCTGGAGGGTGAGGCCCCCTCGCAGAAACTGTTTTTT; cdr3_aa: CASTLEGEAPSQKLFF
v_call: TRBV2; clone_size: NA; j_call: TRBJ2-3; d_call: TRBD1; cdr3_nt: TGTGCCAGCAGTGATTTGACAGGGTGGGTAGGGACAGATACGCAGTATTTT; cdr3_aa: CASSDLTGWVGTDTQYF